This T cell receptor (beta chain) comes out of a study of cytomegalovirus exposure and HLA in healthy donors. For the study at large: When 398 donors were genotyped, 81% of them were found to fall in the Caucasian-associated ancestry cluster.

Germline V gene sequence: CDR1 MNHEY, CDR2 SMNVEV (reference sequence). Trimming stripped 4 bases from V and 3 bases from J, with 7 bases between. The CDR3 loop spans 12 amino acids. With regard to this clone: The sample holds other DNA sequences that translate to the same CDR3.

The donors gave bone marrow, and they were healthy. The PCR employed 60 Vbeta primers together with 13 Jbeta primers. Assay: immunoSEQ multiplex PCR; the TCRdb copy retains only in-frame clones and omits some. The table lists about 110,000 clones, approximately 71% of them singletons. The chain combines TRBV27 with TRBJ2-7; TRBD1 might be the D (6 bases). This sequence was found in a man between 40 and 49 years old in good health and CMV-seronegative. Sequenced sample: PBMCs. The DNA of the CDR3 is TGTGCCAGCAGTTCACAGGGCTACGAGCAGTACTTC. It is translated as CASSSQGYEQYF.